The 28 T cell receptor beta chains below come from one sample, sequenced in a study of T cells in Graves' hyperthyroidism and ophthalmopathy. TCR beta CDR3 regions were amplified from RNA. Primed by the HTBI set, a first-round RT-PCR was run on the TCR CDR3. TCRdb itself ran the multiplex PCR reads through MiXCR, one entry per CDR3 protein. The data contain about 590,000 distinct CDR3 sequences, approximately 15% of them singletons. Sequenced sample: blood. Receptors were obtained from a young woman with Graves' ophthalmopathy.

Comment on this clonotype: This CDR3 is missing its conserved last phenylalanine or tryptophan, likely due to a read error. The chain uses TRBV27 and TRBJ2-1; D could derive from TRBD1 or TRBD2 (5 bases each). The V end was cut by 2 bases, the J end by 2 bases, with 7 bases between. Germline values: CDR1 MNHEY, CDR2 SMNVEV (reference sequence). This CDR3 has 14 amino acids. In nucleotides, the CDR3 is TGTGCCAGCAGTTTAGGGGGACCCTACAATGAGCAGTTCCTC. It encodes CASSLGGPYNEQFL.

Many counts were recorded for this clonotype. The V and J genes are TRBV7-9 and TRBJ1-5, with 7 bases fitting TRBD1. Looked up from germline, CDR1 is SEHNR and CDR2 is FQNEAQ (reference sequence). The CDR3 covers 13 residues. J was trimmed by 5 bases and V by 7 bases; bases with no gene match: 5. The CDR3 sequence: CASNDREDQPQHF. DNA for the CDR3: TGTGCCAGCAACGACAGGGAGGATCAGCCCCAGCATTTT.

This clonotype occurred many times. V gene TRBV14 combines with J gene TRBJ1-1; tentatively, D is TRBD1 (6 bases). In germline, CDR1 is SGHDN, CDR2 FVKESK. Trimming removed 2 bases at V and 4 bases at J, with 8 bases between. The CDR3 has 13 amino acids. This CDR3 is CASSQQGRTEAFF. In DNA, the CDR3 is TGTGCCAGCAGCCAACAGGGGCGCACTGAAGCTTTCTTT.

In its sample, this clonotype was seen many times. V is TRBV20-1 and J is TRBJ1-2, with D perhaps matching TRBD1 (5 bases). Germline assignment: CDR1 DFQATT and CDR2 SNEGSKA (reference sequence). Trimming shortened V by 5 bases and J by 0 bases, and 10 bases separated the two germline ends. This CDR3 has 13 amino acids. CDR3 sequence (DNA): TGCAGTGCTTGGGCAGGGACTAACTATGGCTACACCTTC. It translates to CSAWAGTNYGYTF.

Many counts were recorded for this clonotype. The chain couples TRBV7-2 to TRBJ2-7, with D uncertain. This CDR3 is 11 amino acids long. Between the trimmed V and J ends, which lost 5 bases and 6 bases, there was a span of 8 bases. Germline V gene sequence: CDR1 SGHTA, CDR2 FQGNSA. CDR3: CASSPRFEQYF. The DNA of the CDR3 is TGTGCCAGCAGCCCCCGGTTCGAGCAGTACTTC.

There are many counts of this clonotype. V gene TRBV3-1 combines with J gene TRBJ2-5; 8 nucleotides line up with TRBD1. Losses at the gene ends were 4 bases for V and 5 bases for J; bases not matched to a gene: 9. This CDR3 comprises 15 residues. Looked up from germline, CDR1 is LGHDT and CDR2 is YNNKEL (reference sequence). The CDR3 here is CASSPGGPGSETQYF. In DNA, the CDR3 is TGTGCCAGCAGCCCAGGGGGCCCAGGGTCGGAGACCCAGTACTTC.

In its sample, this clonotype was seen many times. This chain links TRBV4-1 with TRBJ1-5, with no clear D. The germline V gene encodes CDR1 MGHRA and CDR2 YSYEKL. The CDR3 contains 15 residues. V was clipped by 4 bases and J by 0 bases, with 10 bases between them. The CDR3 loop is CASSPLRRSNQPQHF. The CDR3 region has the DNA TGCGCCAGCAGCCCTTTGAGACGTAGCAATCAGCCCCAGCATTTT.

This clonotype has a count of ten or more. The rearrangement uses TRBV7-9 and TRBJ2-1; 12 bases are a match to TRBD2. CDR3 size: 15 residues. Unmatched junction bases numbered 9, after V lost 11 bases and J lost 4 bases. Germline loops: CDR1 SEHNR, CDR2 FQNEAQ (reference sequence). The CDR3 DNA reads TGTGCCTGGACGACTAGCGGGAGTGGTTACAATGAGCAGTTCTTC. It encodes CAWTTSGSGYNEQFF.

This clonotype was seen many times. This chain joins TRBV5-4 and TRBJ2-1; TRBD2 aligns across 10 bases. The V gene's germline CDR1 is SGHNT and CDR2 YYREEE (reference sequence). The J segment lost 10 bases and the V segment lost 1 base, leaving 14 bases of the junction unmatched. The CDR3 is 17 residues long. The CDR3: CASSLQYGLAATSEQFF. CDR3 coding DNA: TGTGCCAGCAGCTTGCAGTATGGACTAGCGGCCACCAGCGAGCAGTTCTTC.

This clonotype was found many times. This rearrangement joins TRBV5-1 to TRBJ1-2; 7 nucleotides line up with TRBD1. The length of the CDR3 is 16 residues. The ends lost 1 base at V and 4 bases at J; junction bases unmatched: 10. Germline CDR1 is SGHRS and CDR2 is YFSETQ. CDR3 region: CASSLSPLQGIYGYTF. CDR3 coding DNA: TGCGCCAGCAGCTTGTCTCCCTTACAGGGGATCTATGGCTACACCTTC.

In this sample, this clonotype turned up many times. The V gene is TRBV12-3 or TRBV12-4, the J gene TRBJ2-7; a weak D match, TRBD2 (6 bases). With 5 bases removed from V and 1 base from J, the gap between germline ends came to 12 bases. This CDR3 spans 14 amino acids. The CDR3 sequence is CASSRLAPSYEQYF. For the CDR3, the DNA is TGTGCCAGCAGTAGGCTAGCGCCTTCCTACGAGCAGTACTTC.

There are many counts of this clonotype. The chain employs TRBV28 and TRBJ2-7; 7 bases match TRBD1. There are 13 residues in the CDR3. The V gene's germline CDR1 is MDHEN and CDR2 SYDVKM. The V and J ends lost 7 bases and 4 bases, in that order; junction bases with no gene match: 7. The CDR3 nucleotides read TGTGCCAGCACTGGACAGGCCATTTACGAGCAGTACTTC. Translation gives CASTGQAIYEQYF.

This clonotype was seen many times. The V and J genes are TRBV12-3 or TRBV12-4 and TRBJ2-5; TRBD1 agrees at 12 bases. The CDR3 runs to 17 residues. With 6 bases clipped from V and 2 bases from J, the junction kept 10 bases outside the gene matches. The CDR3 region is CASRPGQGAQSQETQYF. CDR3 coding DNA: TGTGCCAGCAGACCGGGACAGGGGGCGCAAAGTCAAGAGACCCAGTACTTC.

For this clonotype: A much more abundant neighbour one base away suggests this may be a read error. This sequence joins TRBV28 and TRBJ2-7; a possible D gene is TRBD2 (6 bases). V was pared by 5 bases and J by 6 bases, with 20 bases between. The length of the CDR3 is 15 residues. Germline values: CDR1 MDHEN, CDR2 SYDVKM. CDR3 nucleotide sequence: TGTGCCAGCAGTGGGGCGGCGGGACCCCAGGGCGAGCAGTACTTC. Encoded protein: CASSGAAGPQGEQYF. The entire variable domain, with the rest obtained from reference TRBV28 and TRBJ2-7, is as follows: DVKVTQSSRYLVKRTGEKVFLECVQDMDHENMFWYRQDPGLGLRLIYFSYDVKMKEKGDIPEGYSVSREKKERFSLILESASTNQTSMYLCASSGAAGPQGEQYFGPGTRLTVT.

This chain connects TRBV9 to TRBJ1-5, with D hard to call. There are 14 residues in the CDR3. The germline V gene has CDR1 SGDLS and CDR2 YYNGEE. The V gene lost 1 base and the J gene lost 6 bases, with 11 bases spanning the gap. CDR3 region: CASSVFVEGQPQHF. DNA for the CDR3: TGTGCCAGCAGCGTATTTGTCGAGGGTCAGCCCCAGCATTTT.

At least ten counts were recorded for this clonotype. The chain recombines TRBV6-2 or TRBV6-3 with TRBJ1-2; 9 nucleotides align to TRBD1. J gave up 4 bases and V 8 bases, and 2 bases lay outside the gene matches. The CDR3 loop spans 12 amino acids. Germline CDR1 is MNHEY and CDR2 is SVGEGT. The DNA of the CDR3 is TGTGCCAGCCGGGACAGGGCCTATGGCTACACCTTC. As protein: CASRDRAYGYTF.

This clonotype was counted many times. The rearrangement uses TRBV28 and TRBJ2-2; no clear D gene. Germline assignment: CDR1 MDHEN and CDR2 SYDVKM. V lost 2 bases to trimming and J lost 7 bases, with 14 bases between them. The CDR3 sequence is 15 residues long. The CDR3 here is CASSLESKFSGELFF. CDR3 sequence (DNA): TGTGCCAGCAGTTTAGAGTCTAAGTTCAGCGGGGAGCTGTTTTTT.

A few counts support this clonotype. The V gene is TRBV29-1, the J gene TRBJ1-1; a weak D match, TRBD1 (6 bases). Trimming removed 0 bases from V and 0 bases from J, with 11 bases in between. This CDR3 is built from 15 residues. CDR1 and CDR2 from the germline V gene are SQVTM and ANQGSEA. The CDR3 DNA sequence: TGCAGCGTTGAAGATAGGGGGAGGCTGAACACTGAAGCTTTCTTT. It encodes CSVEDRGRLNTEAFF.

This clonotype was seen ten or more times. The J gene is TRBJ2-1, the V gene TRBV6-2 or TRBV6-3; D might be TRBD1 or TRBD2, each matching 5 bases. V was shortened by 0 bases and J by 5 bases, with 8 bases between the two germline ends. The CDR3 loop spans 14 amino acids. CDR1 is MNHEY and CDR2 is SVGEGT in the germline V gene. The CDR3 loop reads CASSYSGRNNEQFF. Here the CDR3 DNA reads TGTGCCAGCAGTTACTCGGGACGGAACAATGAGCAGTTCTTC.

There are many counts of this clonotype. The J gene is TRBJ1-1, the V gene TRBV27; D is ambiguous. V gave up 4 bases and J gave up 5 bases, with 14 bases separating them. Germline CDR1 reads MNHEY; CDR2 reads SMNVEV (reference sequence). The CDR3 is 14 residues long. The CDR3 sequence: CASSSQPSWTEAFF. The CDR3 DNA is TGTGCCAGCAGTTCCCAGCCCTCATGGACTGAAGCTTTCTTT.

Of note for this clonotype: This may be a read error, as it is one base from a much larger clone. The chain has TRBV18 and TRBJ2-5; the match to TRBD1 covers 7 bases. CDR3 length: 15 amino acids. From germline, CDR1 is KGHSH and CDR2 LQKENI. With V trimmed by 6 bases and J by 2 bases, 9 bases remained unmatched. CDR3 in DNA: TGTGCCAGCTCGACCGGGACAGAGATTCAAGAGACCCAGTACTTC. Protein product: CASSTGTEIQETQYF.

V and J are TRBV28 and TRBJ2-7; unclear D gene. From germline, CDR1 is MDHEN and CDR2 SYDVKM. The V end was cut by 6 bases, the J end by 3 bases, with 12 bases between. The CDR3 length is 13 residues. CDR3 sequence reads: CASSEGSDYEQYF. The CDR3 DNA reads as TGTGCCAGCAGCGAAGGTTCGGACTACGAGCAGTACTTC.

This clonotype has ten or more counts. The gene calls are TRBV20-1 and TRBJ2-7, with a weak D call TRBD2 (7 bases). Germline loops: CDR1 DFQATT, CDR2 SNEGSKA (reference sequence). The V end was cut by 0 bases, the J end by 0 bases, with 15 bases between. The CDR3 length is 16 residues. The CDR3 region is CSARDRGGGYSYEQYF. The CDR3 DNA reads as TGCAGTGCTAGAGATCGGGGCGGGGGCTACTCCTACGAGCAGTACTTC.

CDR3 residues: CASTAPGVHTF. CDR3 coding DNA: TGTGCCAGCACCGCCCCCGGGGTCCACACCTTC. The genes are TRBV28 and TRBJ1-2; D is unclear. V dropped 7 bases and J dropped 12 bases, with 15 bases sitting between them. CDR3 size: 11 residues. Germline V gene sequence: CDR1 MDHEN, CDR2 SYDVKM.

The sample holds many counts of this clonotype. The chain uses TRBV30 and TRBJ1-2; D is unclear. The V gene's germline CDR1 is GTSNPN and CDR2 SVGIG (reference sequence). Trimming removed 2 bases from V and 8 bases from J, with 9 bases in between. This CDR3 comprises 11 residues. CDR3 sequence (DNA): TGTGCCTGGAGTACGGGGAGGGGCTACACCTTC. Its translation is CAWSTGRGYTF.

A few counts support this clonotype. A clone one base away is much larger, so this may be a read error. CDR3 DNA: TGTGCCAGCAGTCACGGACTAGCGGGAGTGTACGAGCAGTTCTTC. Protein: CASSHGLAGVYEQFF. V is TRBV6-1 and J is TRBJ2-7; the match to TRBD2 covers 13 bases. The DNA matches TRBJ2-1 better at its end, which makes the J call doubtful. CDR1 and CDR2 from the germline V gene are MNHNS and SASEGT. This CDR3 spans 15 amino acids.

This clonotype has only a few counts. This chain uses TRBV5-5 with TRBJ1-2; D is possibly TRBD1 (5 bases). CDR3 length equals 12 residues. The germline CDR1 and CDR2 sequences are SGHKS and YYEKEE (reference sequence). V was clipped by 2 bases and J by 6 bases, with 8 bases between them. CDR3 in DNA: TGTGCCAGCAGCTTTCTGGGGGATGGCTACACCTTC. Translated, it gives CASSFLGDGYTF.

This clonotype was observed many times. This sequence joins TRBV20-1 and TRBJ1-5, with a tentative D call TRBD1 (5 bases). Trimming stripped 5 bases from V and 6 bases from J, with 17 bases between. Germline V CDR1 and CDR2: DFQATT, SNEGSKA (reference sequence). This CDR3 has 14 amino acids. The CDR3 reads CSAQPSGQGQPQHF. The CDR3 DNA follows: TGCAGTGCTCAACCTTCAGGGCAAGGTCAGCCCCAGCATTTT.